Below, one TCR beta chain is given with its context. These data originate in a study of human T cells and chemical hapten exposure. TCRdb reprocessed the RACE reads with MiXCR, giving one entry per CDR3 protein. Of 180,000 or so distinct CDR3 sequences in the sample, roughly 15% were seen once. Time point in this sample: patch test 1, 2 weeks after DPC sensitization. Treatment of the sample: therapeutic diphenylcyclopropenone sensitization with weekly scalp DPC. The germline V gene encodes CDR1 DFQATT and CDR2 SNEGSKA (reference sequence). This CDR3 is 12 amino acids long. This sequence joins TRBV20-1 and TRBJ2-5; D perhaps matches TRBD1 (6 bases). The J call may be incorrect, as the DNA end agrees better with TRBJ2-1. This sequence was found in a woman aged 25 to 39 with alopecia areata. Some clones in this sample may be carry-over from other donors' samples. The sequencing here drew on whole blood, taken in connection with sensitization to the hapten diphenylcyclopropenone (DPC). In nucleotides, the CDR3 is TGCAGTGCGACGACAGGTGTGGAGACCCAGTTCTTC. Residues: CSATTGVETQFF.